The 21 T cell receptor beta chains reported below all come from one sample, sequenced in a study of human T cells and chemical hapten exposure. Time point denoted: pre-sensitization, week 0. Treatment in this sample: therapeutic diphenylcyclopropenone sensitization with weekly scalp DPC. In TCRdb, the RACE reads were re-called with MiXCR into one record per CDR3 protein. The sample has about 380,000 distinct CDR3 sequences, about 5.1% seen once. The sample in question was whole blood, obtained in connection with sensitization to the hapten diphenylcyclopropenone (DPC). The receptors were sampled from a woman aged 45-60 years with alopecia areata. Some clones in this sample may be carry-over from other donors' samples.

This clonotype was counted at least ten times. The DNA of the CDR3 is TGTGCCAGCAGTGACTCCCGACTAGCGGGGCGTACAGATACGCAGTATTTT. This gives the protein CASSDSRLAGRTDTQYF. The rearrangement links TRBV6-1 to TRBJ2-3; TRBD2 agrees at 11 bases. Germline V gives CDR1 MNHNS, CDR2 SASEGT. This CDR3 region has 17 residues. V was clipped by 3 bases and J by 3 bases; unmatched bases: 8.

This clonotype showed up many times. V gene TRBV14 combines with J gene TRBJ2-7; the match to TRBD1 covers 7 bases. V gave up 2 bases and J gave up 13 bases; unmatched junction bases: 11. The CDR3 is made up of 13 amino acids. Germline loops: CDR1 SGHDN, CDR2 FVKESK. The CDR3 bases are TGTGCCAGCAGCCAAATCCCACAGGGGATAAGATACTTC. This gives the protein CASSQIPQGIRYF. The whole variable domain, filled in from reference TRBV14 and TRBJ2-7, reads EAGVTQFPSHSVIEKGQTVTLRCDPISGHDNLYWYRRVMGKEIKFLLHFVKESKQDESGMPNNRFLAERTGGTYSTLKVQPAELEDSGVYFCASSQIPQGIRYFGPGTRLTVT.

In this sample, this clonotype turned up many times. The rearrangement links TRBV20-1 to TRBJ1-2; 7 nucleotides agree with TRBD1. With 5 bases clipped from V and 7 bases from J, the junction kept 7 bases outside the gene matches. There are 12 residues in the CDR3. The V gene's germline CDR1 is DFQATT and CDR2 SNEGSKA (reference sequence). The DNA of the CDR3 is TGCAGTGCTCAGACAGGGCTTGGTGGCTACACCTTC. Translated: CSAQTGLGGYTF.

This clonotype was counted at least ten times. This chain uses TRBV3-1 with TRBJ1-4, with D hard to call. V was shortened by 4 bases and J by 0 bases, with 9 bases between the two germline ends. The CDR3 has 15 amino acids. CDR1 and CDR2 from the germline V gene are LGHDT and YNNKEL (reference sequence). CDR3 bases: TGTGCCAGCAGCCCCTCGGTTGCAACTAATGAAAAACTGTTTTTT. Encoded protein: CASSPSVATNEKLFF.

This clonotype showed up many times. The chain has TRBV20-1 and TRBJ1-2; possible D gene TRBD1, 5 bases. Between the trimmed V and J ends, which lost 6 bases and 0 bases, there was a span of 14 bases. The CDR3 is made up of 14 amino acids. Per the germline V gene, CDR1 is DFQATT and CDR2 is SNEGSKA (reference sequence). For the CDR3, the DNA is TGCAGTGCCCCGAGGGGAGGACCTAACTATGGCTACACCTTC. Protein product: CSAPRGGPNYGYTF.

The table lists this clonotype with many counts. The chain employs TRBV2 and TRBJ1-1; tentative D call: TRBD1 (5 bases). Trimming took off 3 bases at V and 1 base at J, with 18 bases between the two ends. This CDR3 has 17 residues. Germline values: CDR1 SNHLY, CDR2 FYNNEI. The CDR3 here is CASSDSAFGAKNTEAFF. In DNA form, the CDR3 reads TGTGCCAGCAGTGATAGCGCATTTGGGGCTAAGAACACTGAAGCTTTCTTT. Based on the CDR3 plus reference TRBV2 and TRBJ1-1, the full variable domain is EPEVTQTPSHQVTQMGQEVILRCVPISNHLYFYWYRQILGQKVEFLVSFYNNEISEKSEIFDDQFSVERPDGSNFTLKIRSTKLEDSAMYFCASSDSAFGAKNTEAFFGQGTRLTVV.

The genes are TRBV6-1 and TRBJ2-1, with D perhaps being TRBD1 or TRBD2 (6 bases each). Per the germline V gene, CDR1 is MNHNS and CDR2 is SASEGT. Trimming cost V 8 bases and J 4 bases, with 12 bases left between them. The CDR3 covers 13 residues. The CDR3 spells CASEGGGYNEQFF. CDR3 coding DNA: TGTGCCAGCGAAGGAGGGGGGTACAATGAGCAGTTCTTC.

This clonotype was detected many times. The rearrangement joins TRBV7-9 to TRBJ2-3, with 7 bases identical to TRBD1. CDR1 and CDR2 (germline): SEHNR, FQNEAQ (reference sequence). This CDR3 has 14 residues. Trimming took 5 bases from V and 4 from J; bases not matched to a gene: 6. The CDR3 loop reads CASSVGDSPDTQYF. DNA for the CDR3: TGTGCCAGCAGCGTGGGGGACAGTCCAGATACGCAGTATTTT.

V gene TRBV7-2 combines with J gene TRBJ2-3; 8 nucleotides agree with TRBD2. The germline CDR1 and CDR2 sequences are SGHTA and FQGNSA. The CDR3 runs 13 residues. The V and J ends lost 1 base and 14 bases, in that order; junction bases with no gene match: 8. CDR3 amino acids: CASSLGDPAGAYF. The CDR3 DNA is TGTGCCAGCAGCTTAGGCGATCCAGCGGGGGCGTATTTT.

This clonotype was seen only a few times. The chain couples TRBV20-1 to TRBJ2-1; D not resolved. The V gene's germline CDR1 is DFQATT and CDR2 SNEGSKA (reference sequence). The CDR3 length is 15 residues. V was trimmed by 6 bases and J by 8 bases, leaving 23 bases between them. In nucleotides, the CDR3 is TGCAGTGCGAGTATCTTCCAGAAGCCTCCCCATGAGCAGTTCTTC. Translation gives CSASIFQKPPHEQFF.

This clonotype showed up just a few times. The rearrangement joins TRBV7-2 to TRBJ2-3, with 9 bases matching TRBD2. Germline lookup yields CDR1 SGHTA and CDR2 FQGNSA. The junction had 10 bases not matched to a gene; V was cut back by 4 bases and J by 5 bases. The length of the CDR3 is 16 residues. This chain's CDR3 is CASSSLGAGGEDTQYF. DNA for the CDR3: TGTGCCAGCAGCTCCCTTGGAGCGGGGGGTGAAGATACGCAGTATTTT.

The sample holds a few counts of this clonotype. V usage is TRBV20-1 and J usage is TRBJ2-7, with 11 bases aligning to TRBD2. This CDR3 is built from 16 residues. CDR1 is DFQATT, CDR2 SNEGSKA, per germline (reference sequence). J gave up 6 bases and V 1 base, and 11 bases lay outside the gene matches. The CDR3 region is CSARASMASGRIEQYF. CDR3 nucleotides: TGCAGTGCTAGAGCTAGTATGGCTAGCGGGAGGATCGAGCAGTACTTC.

This clonotype was counted many times. The chain links TRBV27 to TRBJ1-4; a weak D match, TRBD1 (6 bases). With 5 bases removed from V and 8 bases from J, the gap between germline ends came to 15 bases. There are 14 residues in the CDR3. The germline V gene has CDR1 MNHEY and CDR2 SMNVEV (reference sequence). The CDR3 nucleotides read TGTGCCAGCAGTCCAGGGGCCACCGGCGAAAAACTGTTTTTT. Its translation is CASSPGATGEKLFF.

This clonotype was seen many times. The chain is built from TRBV9 and TRBJ2-3; D ambiguous. The length of the CDR3 is 13 residues. Germline V CDR1 and CDR2: SGDLS, YYNGEE. The V gene lost 2 bases and the J gene lost 3 bases, with 7 bases spanning the gap. The DNA of the CDR3 is TGTGCCAGCAGCGTCATAGGGACAGATACGCAGTATTTT. Translating it yields CASSVIGTDTQYF.

This clonotype occurred many times. The chain recombines TRBV12-3 or TRBV12-4 with TRBJ1-3, with TRBD1 as a possible D gene (6 bases). The CDR3 is 15 amino acids. The ends were cut back, 8 bases at V and 10 bases at J, with 24 bases in the middle. The CDR3 nucleotides are TGTGCCAGCTCCGAACAGGGAACGATCCCCGGGACCATATATTTT. Translation: CASSEQGTIPGTIYF.

This clonotype was counted many times. The chain is built from TRBV28 and TRBJ2-3, with D maybe TRBD1 (6 bases). Germline V gene sequence: CDR1 MDHEN, CDR2 SYDVKM. This CDR3 comprises 16 residues. With 9 bases removed from V and 4 bases from J, the gap between germline ends came to 23 bases. This CDR3 reads CASTHGGLEEPDTQYF. DNA of the CDR3: TGTGCCAGTACCCATGGGGGCCTTGAAGAGCCAGATACGCAGTATTTT.

This clonotype was counted at least ten times. The chain links TRBV18 to TRBJ2-7; 8 nucleotides match TRBD1. The V segment lost 6 bases and the J segment 3 bases; nucleotides outside the gene matches: 4. This CDR3 has 13 residues. CDR1 is KGHSH and CDR2 is LQKENI in the germline V gene. CDR3 loop: CASSGQDIYEQYF. In DNA form, the CDR3 reads TGTGCCAGCTCGGGACAGGACATCTACGAGCAGTACTTC.

The chain couples TRBV29-1 to TRBJ2-3; TRBD2 aligns across 13 bases. The ends lost 7 bases at V and 4 bases at J; junction bases unmatched: 11. CDR3 size: 16 residues. Germline CDR1 and CDR2: SQVTM and ANQGSEA. DNA for the CDR3: TGCAGCGCTCCTCCCGGACTAGCGGGAGTCGCAGATACGCAGTATTTT. Protein: CSAPPGLAGVADTQYF.

This clonotype was counted a few times. This sequence joins TRBV28 and TRBJ2-3, with a possible D match to TRBD2 (6 bases). The CDR3 runs to 17 residues. The V and J ends lost 2 bases and 0 bases respectively, with 15 bases between them. CDR1 is MDHEN and CDR2 is SYDVKM in the germline V gene. CDR3 coding DNA: TGTGCCAGCAGTTTACCCCAGCTAGCGTCTAGCACAGATACGCAGTATTTT. As protein: CASSLPQLASSTDTQYF.

This clonotype has at least ten counts. V is TRBV5-1 and J is TRBJ2-7; TRBD1 or TRBD2 may be the D gene (5 bases each). Trimming took 5 bases from V and 2 from J, leaving 14 bases between them. Looked up from germline, CDR1 is SGHRS and CDR2 is YFSETQ. The CDR3 loop spans 14 amino acids. The CDR3 is CASRPGTAAYEQYF. In DNA, the CDR3 is TGCGCCAGCAGGCCGGGGACGGCCGCCTACGAGCAGTACTTC. The whole variable domain, filled in from reference TRBV5-1 and TRBJ2-7, reads KAGVTQTPRYLIKTRGQQVTLSCSPISGHRSVSWYQQTPGQGLQFLFEYFSETQRNKGNFPGRFSGRQFSNSRSEMNVSTLELGDSALYLCASRPGTAAYEQYFGPGTRLTVT.

The sample holds a few counts of this clonotype. This chain links TRBV9 with TRBJ2-1; TRBD2 aligns across 13 bases. The V gene end was trimmed by 2 bases and the J gene end by 8 bases; junction bases not matched to a gene: 4. CDR3 size: 15 residues. Germline values: CDR1 SGDLS, CDR2 YYNGEE. Here the CDR3 DNA reads TGTGCCAGCAGCGTGGAAGGGACTAGCGGGGATGAGCAGTTCTTC. It is translated as CASSVEGTSGDEQFF.